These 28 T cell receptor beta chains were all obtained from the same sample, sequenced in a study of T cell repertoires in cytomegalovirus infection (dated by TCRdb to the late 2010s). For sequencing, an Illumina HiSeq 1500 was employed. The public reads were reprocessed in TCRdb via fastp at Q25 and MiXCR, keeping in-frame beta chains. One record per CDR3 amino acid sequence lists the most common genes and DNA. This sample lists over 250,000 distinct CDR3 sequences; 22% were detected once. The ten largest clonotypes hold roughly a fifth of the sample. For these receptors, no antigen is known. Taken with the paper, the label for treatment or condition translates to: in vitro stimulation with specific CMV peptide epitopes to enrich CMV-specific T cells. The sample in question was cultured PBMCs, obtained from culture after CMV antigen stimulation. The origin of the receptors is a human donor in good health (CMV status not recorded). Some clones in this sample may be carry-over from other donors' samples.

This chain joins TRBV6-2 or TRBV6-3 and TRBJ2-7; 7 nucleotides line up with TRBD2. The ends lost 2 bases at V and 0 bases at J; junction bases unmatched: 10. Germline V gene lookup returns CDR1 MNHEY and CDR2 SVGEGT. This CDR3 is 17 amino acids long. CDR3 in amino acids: CASSYGPSGILSYEQYF. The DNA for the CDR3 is TGTGCCAGCAGTTACGGACCTAGCGGAATACTCTCCTACGAGCAGTACTTC.

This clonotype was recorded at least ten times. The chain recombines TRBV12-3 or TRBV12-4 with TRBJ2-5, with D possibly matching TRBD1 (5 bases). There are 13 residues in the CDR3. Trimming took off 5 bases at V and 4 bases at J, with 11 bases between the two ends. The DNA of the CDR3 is TGTGCCAGCAGTGTCGGACAAAGAGAGACCCAGTACTTC. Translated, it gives CASSVGQRETQYF.

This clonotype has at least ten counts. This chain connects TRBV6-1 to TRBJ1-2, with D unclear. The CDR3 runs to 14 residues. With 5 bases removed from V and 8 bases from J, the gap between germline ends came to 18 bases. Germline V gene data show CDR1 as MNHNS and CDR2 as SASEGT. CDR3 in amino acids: CASSPLGDPGGYTF. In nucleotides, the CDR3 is TGTGCCAGCAGTCCCCTCGGAGACCCGGGAGGCTACACCTTC.

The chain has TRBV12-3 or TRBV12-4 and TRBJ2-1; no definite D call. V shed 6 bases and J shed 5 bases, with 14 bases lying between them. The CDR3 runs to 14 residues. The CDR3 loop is CASSSVGYNNEQFF. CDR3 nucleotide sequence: TGTGCCAGCAGCTCAGTAGGGTATAACAATGAGCAGTTCTTC.

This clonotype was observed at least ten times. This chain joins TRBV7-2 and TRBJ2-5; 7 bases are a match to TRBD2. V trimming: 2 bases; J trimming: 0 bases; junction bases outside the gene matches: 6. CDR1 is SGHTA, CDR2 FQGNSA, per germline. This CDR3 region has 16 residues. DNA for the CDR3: TGTGCCAGCAGCTTAAGCGCGGGAGCGTACCAAGAGACCCAGTACTTC. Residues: CASSLSAGAYQETQYF.

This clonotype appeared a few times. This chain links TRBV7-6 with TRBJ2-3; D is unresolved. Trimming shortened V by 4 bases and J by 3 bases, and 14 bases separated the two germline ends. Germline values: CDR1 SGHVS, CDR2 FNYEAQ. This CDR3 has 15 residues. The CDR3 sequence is CASSSMGFGTDTQYF. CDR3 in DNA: TGTGCCAGCAGCTCCATGGGCTTTGGAACAGATACGCAGTATTTT. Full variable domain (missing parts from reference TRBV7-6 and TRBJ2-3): GAGVSQSPRYKVTKRGQDVALRCDPISGHVSLYWYRQALGQGPEFLTYFNYEAQQDKSGLPNDRFSAERPEGSISTLTIQRTEQRDSAMYRCASSSMGFGTDTQYFGPGTRLTVL.

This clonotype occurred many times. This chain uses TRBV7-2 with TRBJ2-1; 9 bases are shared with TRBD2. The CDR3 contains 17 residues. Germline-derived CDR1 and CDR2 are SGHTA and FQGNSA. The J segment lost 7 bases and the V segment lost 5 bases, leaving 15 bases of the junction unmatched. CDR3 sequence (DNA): TGTGCCAGCAGCCCATCTAGCGGGATGTCCTCCGGGAATGAGCAGTTCTTC. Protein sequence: CASSPSSGMSSGNEQFF.

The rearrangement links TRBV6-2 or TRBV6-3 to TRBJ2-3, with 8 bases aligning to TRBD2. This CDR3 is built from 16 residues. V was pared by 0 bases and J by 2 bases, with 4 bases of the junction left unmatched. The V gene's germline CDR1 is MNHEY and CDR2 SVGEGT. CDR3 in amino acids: CASSYSAGENTDTQYF. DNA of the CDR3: TGTGCCAGCAGTTACTCAGCGGGAGAGAACACAGATACGCAGTATTTT.

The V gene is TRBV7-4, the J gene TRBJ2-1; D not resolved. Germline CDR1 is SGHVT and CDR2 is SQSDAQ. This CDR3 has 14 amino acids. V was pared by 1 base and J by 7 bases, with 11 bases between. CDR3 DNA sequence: TGTGCCAGCAGCTTAGGAATTACGAGGAATGAGCAGTTCTTC. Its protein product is CASSLGITRNEQFF.

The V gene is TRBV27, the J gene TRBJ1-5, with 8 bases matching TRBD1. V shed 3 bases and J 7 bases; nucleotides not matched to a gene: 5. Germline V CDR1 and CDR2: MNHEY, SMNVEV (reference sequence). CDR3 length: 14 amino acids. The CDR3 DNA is TGTGCCAGCAGTTTCCAGGGGGCTAGGCAGCCCCAGCATTTT. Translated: CASSFQGARQPQHF.

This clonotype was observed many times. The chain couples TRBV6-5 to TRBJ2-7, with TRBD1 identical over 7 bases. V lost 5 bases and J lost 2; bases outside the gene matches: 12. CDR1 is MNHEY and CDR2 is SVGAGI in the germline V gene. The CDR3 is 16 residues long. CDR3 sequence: CASSLGKGAGTYEQYF. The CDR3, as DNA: TGTGCCAGCAGTCTCGGAAAGGGGGCCGGGACCTACGAGCAGTACTTC.

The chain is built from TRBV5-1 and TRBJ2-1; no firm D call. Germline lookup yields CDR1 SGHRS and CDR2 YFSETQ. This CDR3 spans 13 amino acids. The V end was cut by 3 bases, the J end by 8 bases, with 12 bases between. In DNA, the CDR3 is TGCGCCAGCAGCTCGGCTTTCGGAGATGAGCAGTTCTTC. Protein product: CASSSAFGDEQFF.

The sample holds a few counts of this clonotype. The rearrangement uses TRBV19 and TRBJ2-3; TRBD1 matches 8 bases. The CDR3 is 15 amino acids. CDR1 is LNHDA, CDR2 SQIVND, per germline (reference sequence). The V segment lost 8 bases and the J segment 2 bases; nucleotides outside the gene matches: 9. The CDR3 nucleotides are TGTGCCAGTTCGGGACGGGGACAGGCCACAGATACGCAGTATTTT. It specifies CASSGRGQATDTQYF.

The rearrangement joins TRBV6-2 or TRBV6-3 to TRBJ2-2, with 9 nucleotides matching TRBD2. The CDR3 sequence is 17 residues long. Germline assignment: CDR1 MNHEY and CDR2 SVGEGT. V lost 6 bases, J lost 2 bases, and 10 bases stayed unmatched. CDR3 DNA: TGTGCCAGCAGCCCATGGATAGCGGGAGAAAACACCGGGGAGCTGTTTTTT. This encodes CASSPWIAGENTGELFF.

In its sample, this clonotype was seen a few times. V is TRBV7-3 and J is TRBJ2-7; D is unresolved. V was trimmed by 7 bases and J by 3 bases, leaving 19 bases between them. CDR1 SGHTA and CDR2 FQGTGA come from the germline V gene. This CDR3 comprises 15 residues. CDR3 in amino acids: CASILTGSPSYEQYF. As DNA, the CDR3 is TGTGCCAGCATCCTAACCGGGTCCCCTAGCTACGAGCAGTACTTC.

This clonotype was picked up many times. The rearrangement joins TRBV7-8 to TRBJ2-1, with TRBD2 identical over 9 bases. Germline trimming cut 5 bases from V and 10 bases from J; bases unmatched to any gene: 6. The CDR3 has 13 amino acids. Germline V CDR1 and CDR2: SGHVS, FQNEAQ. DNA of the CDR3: TGTGCCAGCAGCCGTGGACTAGCGAAAGAGCAGTTCTTC. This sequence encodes CASSRGLAKEQFF.

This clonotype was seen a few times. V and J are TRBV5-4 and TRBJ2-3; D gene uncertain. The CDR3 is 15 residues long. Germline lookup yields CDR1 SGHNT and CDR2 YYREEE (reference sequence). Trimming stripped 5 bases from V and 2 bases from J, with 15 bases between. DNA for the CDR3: TGTGCCAGCAGGAAGAGAAGGGATGACACAGATACGCAGTATTTT. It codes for CASRKRRDDTDTQYF. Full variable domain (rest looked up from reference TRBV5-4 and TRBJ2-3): ETGVTQSPTHLIKTRGQQVTLRCSSQSGHNTVSWYQQALGQGPQFIFQYYREEENGRGNFPPRFSGLQFPNYSSELNVNALELDDSALYLCASRKRRDDTDTQYFGPGTRLTVL.

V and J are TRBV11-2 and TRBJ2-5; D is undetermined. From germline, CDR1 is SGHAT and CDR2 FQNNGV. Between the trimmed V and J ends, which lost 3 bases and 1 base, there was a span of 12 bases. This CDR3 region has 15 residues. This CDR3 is CASSFRQGIQETQYF. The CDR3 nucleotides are TGTGCCAGCAGCTTTCGACAAGGGATCCAAGAGACCCAGTACTTC.

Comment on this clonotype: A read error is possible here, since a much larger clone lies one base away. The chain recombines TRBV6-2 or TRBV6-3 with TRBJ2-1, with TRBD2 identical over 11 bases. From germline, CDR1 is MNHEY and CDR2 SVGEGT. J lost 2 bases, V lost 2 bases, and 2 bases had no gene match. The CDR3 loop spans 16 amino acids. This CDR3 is CASSYVAGGTYNEQFF. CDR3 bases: TGTGCCAGCAGTTACGTAGCGGGAGGGACCTACAATGAGCAGTTCTTC.

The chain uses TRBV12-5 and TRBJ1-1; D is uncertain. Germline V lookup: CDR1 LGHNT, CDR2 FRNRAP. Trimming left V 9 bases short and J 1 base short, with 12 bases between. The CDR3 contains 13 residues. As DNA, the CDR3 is TGTGCTAGCACTAACGAAAAGAACACTGAAGCTTTCTTT. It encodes CASTNEKNTEAFF.

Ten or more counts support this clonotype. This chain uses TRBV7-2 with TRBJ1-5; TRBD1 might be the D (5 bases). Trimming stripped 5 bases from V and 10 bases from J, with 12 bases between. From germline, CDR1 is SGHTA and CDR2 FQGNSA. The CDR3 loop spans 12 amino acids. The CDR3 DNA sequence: TGTGCCAGCAGCCGAGGGGACTCCCCCCAGCATTTT. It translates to CASSRGDSPQHF.

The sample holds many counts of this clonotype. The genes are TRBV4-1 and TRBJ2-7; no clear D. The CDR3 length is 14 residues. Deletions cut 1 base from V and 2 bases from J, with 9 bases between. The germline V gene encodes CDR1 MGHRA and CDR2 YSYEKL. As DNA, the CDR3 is TGCGCCAGCAGCCAAGCTGCAGGTACCTACGAGCAGTACTTC. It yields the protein CASSQAAGTYEQYF.

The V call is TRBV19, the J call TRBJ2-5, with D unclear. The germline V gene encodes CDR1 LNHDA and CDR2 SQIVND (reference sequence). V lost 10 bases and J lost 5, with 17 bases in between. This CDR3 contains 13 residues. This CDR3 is CATKRWETETQYF. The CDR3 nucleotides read TGTGCCACCAAAAGGTGGGAAACGGAGACCCAGTACTTC.

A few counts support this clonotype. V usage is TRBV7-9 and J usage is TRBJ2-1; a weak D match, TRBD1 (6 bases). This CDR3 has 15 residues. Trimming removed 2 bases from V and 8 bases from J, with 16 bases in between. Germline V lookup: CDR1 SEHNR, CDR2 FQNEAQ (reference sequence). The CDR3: CASSLKVQPGDEQFF. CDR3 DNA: TGTGCCAGCAGCTTAAAGGTACAGCCAGGGGATGAGCAGTTCTTC.

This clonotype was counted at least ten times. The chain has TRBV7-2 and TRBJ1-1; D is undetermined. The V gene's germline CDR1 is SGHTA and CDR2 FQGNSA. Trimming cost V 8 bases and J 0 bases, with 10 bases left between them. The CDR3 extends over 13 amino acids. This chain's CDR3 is CASPYPVNTEAFF. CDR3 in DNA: TGTGCCAGCCCTTACCCAGTGAACACTGAAGCTTTCTTT.

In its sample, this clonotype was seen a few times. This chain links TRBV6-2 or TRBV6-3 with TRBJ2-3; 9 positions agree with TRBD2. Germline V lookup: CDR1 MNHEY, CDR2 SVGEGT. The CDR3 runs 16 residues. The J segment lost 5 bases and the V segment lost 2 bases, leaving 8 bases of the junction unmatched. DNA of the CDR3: TGTGCCAGCAGTTACCAAGTGGCGGGAGGGGAAGATACGCAGTATTTT. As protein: CASSYQVAGGEDTQYF.

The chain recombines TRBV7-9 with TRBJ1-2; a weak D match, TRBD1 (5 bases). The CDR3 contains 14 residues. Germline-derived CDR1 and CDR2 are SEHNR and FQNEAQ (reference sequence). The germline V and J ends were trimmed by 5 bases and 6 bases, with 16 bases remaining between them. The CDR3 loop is CASSPPSGGDGYTF. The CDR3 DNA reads TGTGCCAGCAGCCCGCCTTCCGGGGGAGATGGCTACACCTTC.

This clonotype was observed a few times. The CDR3 here is CASSPLSSAQGGQFF. CDR3 bases: TGTGCCAGCAGTCCCCTCTCTAGCGCCCAAGGGGGGCAGTTCTTC. The rearrangement links TRBV12-3 or TRBV12-4 to TRBJ2-1, with D perhaps matching TRBD1 or TRBD2 (6 bases each). Trimming stripped 5 bases from V and 12 bases from J, with 23 bases between. CDR3 length: 15 residues.